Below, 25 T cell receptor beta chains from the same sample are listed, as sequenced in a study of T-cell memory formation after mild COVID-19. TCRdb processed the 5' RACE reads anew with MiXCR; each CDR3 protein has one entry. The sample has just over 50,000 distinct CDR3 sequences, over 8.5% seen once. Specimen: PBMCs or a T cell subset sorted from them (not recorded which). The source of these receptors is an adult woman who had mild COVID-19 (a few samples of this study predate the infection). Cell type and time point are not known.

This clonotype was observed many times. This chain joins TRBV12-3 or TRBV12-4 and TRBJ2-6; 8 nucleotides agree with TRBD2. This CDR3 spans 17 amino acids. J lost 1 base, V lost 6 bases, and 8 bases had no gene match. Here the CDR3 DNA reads TGTGCCAGCAGCCCCGGGGGGGTTCGGTCTGGGGCCAACGTCCTGACTTTC. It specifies CASSPGGVRSGANVLTF.

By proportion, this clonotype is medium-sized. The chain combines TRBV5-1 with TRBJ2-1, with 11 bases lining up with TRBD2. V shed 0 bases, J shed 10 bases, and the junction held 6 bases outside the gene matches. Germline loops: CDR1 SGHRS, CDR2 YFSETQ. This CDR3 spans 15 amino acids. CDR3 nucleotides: TGCGCCAGCAGCTTGGATCTAGCGGGAGGTCGGGAGCAGTTCTTC. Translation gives CASSLDLAGGREQFF.

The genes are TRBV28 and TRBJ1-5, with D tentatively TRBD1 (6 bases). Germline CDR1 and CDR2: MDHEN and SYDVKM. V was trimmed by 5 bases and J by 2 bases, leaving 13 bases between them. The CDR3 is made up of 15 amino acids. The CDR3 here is CASSPADSRNQPQHF. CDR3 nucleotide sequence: TGTGCCAGCAGTCCAGCGGACAGTCGCAATCAGCCCCAGCATTTT.

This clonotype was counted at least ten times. The CDR3 nucleotides read TGCGCCAGCAGCCAAGATAGCTATTCCTACGAGCAGTACTTC. It specifies CASSQDSYSYEQYF. The rearrangement links TRBV4-3 to TRBJ2-7; D not certain. The V end lost 0 bases, the J end lost 1 base, and 7 bases lay between the germline ends. CDR1 and CDR2 from the germline V gene are LGHNA and YSLEER. This CDR3 spans 14 amino acids.

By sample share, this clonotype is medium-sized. CDR3 nucleotide sequence: TGTGCCAGCAGCTTACTCGGGCCATACAATGAGCAGTTCTTC. Its protein product is CASSLLGPYNEQFF. The V gene is TRBV7-6, the J gene TRBJ2-1, with D uncertain. V was pared by 2 bases and J by 4 bases, with 9 bases between. This CDR3 has 14 amino acids. Germline V gene data show CDR1 as SGHVS and CDR2 as FNYEAQ.

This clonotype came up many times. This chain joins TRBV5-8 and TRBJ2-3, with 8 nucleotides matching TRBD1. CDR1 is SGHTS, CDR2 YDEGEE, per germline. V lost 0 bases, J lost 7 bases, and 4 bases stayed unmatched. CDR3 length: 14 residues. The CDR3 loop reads CASSLGQGLYTQYF. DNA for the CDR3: TGTGCCAGCAGCTTGGGACAGGGGTTATATACGCAGTATTTT. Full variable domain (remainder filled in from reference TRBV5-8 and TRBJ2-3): EAGVTQSPTHLIKTRGQQATLRCSPISGHTSVYWYQQALGLGLQFLLWYDEGEERNRGNFPPRFSGRQFPNYSSELNVNALELEDSALYLCASSLGQGLYTQYFGPGTRLTVL.

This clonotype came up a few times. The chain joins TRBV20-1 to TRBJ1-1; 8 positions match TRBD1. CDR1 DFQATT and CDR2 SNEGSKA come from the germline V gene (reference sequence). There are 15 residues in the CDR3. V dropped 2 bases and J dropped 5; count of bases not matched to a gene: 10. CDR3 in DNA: TGCAGTGCTAGACCACAGGGGGTAGGGAGGACTGAAGCTTTCTTT. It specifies CSARPQGVGRTEAFF.

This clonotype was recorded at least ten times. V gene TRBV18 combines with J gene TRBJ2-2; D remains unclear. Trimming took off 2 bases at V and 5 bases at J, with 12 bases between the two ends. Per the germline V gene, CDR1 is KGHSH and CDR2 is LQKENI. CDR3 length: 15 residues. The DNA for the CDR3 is TGTGCCAGCTCACCATCGAAGGCCTCGACCGGGGAGCTGTTTTTT. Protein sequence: CASSPSKASTGELFF.

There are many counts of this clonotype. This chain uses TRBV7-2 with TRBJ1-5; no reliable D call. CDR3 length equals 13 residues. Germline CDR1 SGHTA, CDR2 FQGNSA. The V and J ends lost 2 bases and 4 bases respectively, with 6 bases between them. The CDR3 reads CASSLQKNQPQHF. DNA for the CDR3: TGTGCCAGCAGCTTACAAAAAAATCAGCCCCAGCATTTT.

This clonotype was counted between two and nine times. This chain's CDR3 is CASSVGTGVVTGELFF. The CDR3 region has the DNA TGTGCCAGCAGCGTGGGGACAGGGGTGGTGACCGGGGAGCTGTTTTTT. The chain is built from TRBV9 and TRBJ2-2; 10 nucleotides line up with TRBD1. The CDR3 length is 16 residues. With V trimmed by 2 bases and J by 5 bases, 6 bases remained unmatched. The germline V gene encodes CDR1 SGDLS and CDR2 YYNGEE.

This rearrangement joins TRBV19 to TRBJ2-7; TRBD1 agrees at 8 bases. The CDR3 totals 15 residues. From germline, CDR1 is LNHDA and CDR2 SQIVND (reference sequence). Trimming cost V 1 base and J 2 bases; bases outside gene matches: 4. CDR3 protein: CASSIAGTGAYEQYF. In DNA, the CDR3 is TGTGCCAGTAGTATAGCCGGGACAGGTGCCTACGAGCAGTACTTC.

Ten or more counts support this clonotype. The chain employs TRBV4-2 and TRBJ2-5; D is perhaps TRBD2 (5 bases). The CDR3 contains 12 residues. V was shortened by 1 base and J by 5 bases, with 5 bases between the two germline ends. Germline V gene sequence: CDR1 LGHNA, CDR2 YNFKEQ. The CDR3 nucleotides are TGTGCCAGCAGCCAAGCGGGGGAGACCCAGTACTTC. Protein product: CASSQAGETQYF.

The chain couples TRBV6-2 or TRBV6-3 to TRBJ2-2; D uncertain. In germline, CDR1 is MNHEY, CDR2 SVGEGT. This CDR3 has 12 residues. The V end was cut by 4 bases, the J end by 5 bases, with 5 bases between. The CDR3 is CASSSFTGELFF. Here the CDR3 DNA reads TGTGCCAGCAGTTCCTTTACCGGGGAGCTGTTTTTT.

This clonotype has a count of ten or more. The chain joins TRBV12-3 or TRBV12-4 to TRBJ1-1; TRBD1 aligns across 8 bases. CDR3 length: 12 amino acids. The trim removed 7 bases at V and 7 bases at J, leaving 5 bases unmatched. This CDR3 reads CASTITGGEAFF. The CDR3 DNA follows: TGTGCCAGCACTATAACAGGGGGTGAAGCTTTCTTT.

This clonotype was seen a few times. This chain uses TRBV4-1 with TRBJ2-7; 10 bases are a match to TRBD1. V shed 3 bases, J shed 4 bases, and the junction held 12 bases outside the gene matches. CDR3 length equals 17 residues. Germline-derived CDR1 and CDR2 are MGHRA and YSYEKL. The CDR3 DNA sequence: TGCGCCAGCAGCCAGAGCCCCGCCGGGACAGGGGAGTACGAGCAGTACTTC. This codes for CASSQSPAGTGEYEQYF.

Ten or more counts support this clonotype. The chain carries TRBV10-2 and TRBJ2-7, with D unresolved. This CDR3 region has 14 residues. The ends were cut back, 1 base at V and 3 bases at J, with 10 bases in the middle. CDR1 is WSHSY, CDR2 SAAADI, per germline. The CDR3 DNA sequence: TGCGCCAGCAGTGAGTGGGTAGTTAGCTACGAGCAGTACTTC. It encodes CASSEWVVSYEQYF.

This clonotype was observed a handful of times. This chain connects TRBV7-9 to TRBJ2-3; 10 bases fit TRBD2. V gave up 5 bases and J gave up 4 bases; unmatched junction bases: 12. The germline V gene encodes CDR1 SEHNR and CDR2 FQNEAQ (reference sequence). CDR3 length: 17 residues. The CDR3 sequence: CASSELSWSGRADTQYF. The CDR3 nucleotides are TGTGCCAGCAGCGAACTCTCGTGGAGCGGGAGGGCAGATACGCAGTATTTT.

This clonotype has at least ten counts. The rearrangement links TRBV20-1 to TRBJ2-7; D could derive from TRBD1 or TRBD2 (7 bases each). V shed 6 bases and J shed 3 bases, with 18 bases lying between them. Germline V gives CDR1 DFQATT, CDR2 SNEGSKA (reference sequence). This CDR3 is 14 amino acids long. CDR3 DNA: TGCAGTGCCCCGATCCAGGGGGGGGGCTACGAGCAGTACTTC. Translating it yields CSAPIQGGGYEQYF.

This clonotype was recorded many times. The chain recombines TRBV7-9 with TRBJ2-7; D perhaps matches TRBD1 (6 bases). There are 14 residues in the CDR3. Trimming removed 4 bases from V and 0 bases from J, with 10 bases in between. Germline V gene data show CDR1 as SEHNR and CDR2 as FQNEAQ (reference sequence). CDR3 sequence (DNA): TGTGCCAGCAGCTATCAGGGGAGCTCCTACGAGCAGTACTTC. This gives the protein CASSYQGSSYEQYF.

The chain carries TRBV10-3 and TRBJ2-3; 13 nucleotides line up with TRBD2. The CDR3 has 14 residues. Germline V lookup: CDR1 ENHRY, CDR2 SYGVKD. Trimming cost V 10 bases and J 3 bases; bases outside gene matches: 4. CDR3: CATRTSGGTDTQYF. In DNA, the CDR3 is TGTGCCACGCGGACTAGCGGGGGAACAGATACGCAGTATTTT.

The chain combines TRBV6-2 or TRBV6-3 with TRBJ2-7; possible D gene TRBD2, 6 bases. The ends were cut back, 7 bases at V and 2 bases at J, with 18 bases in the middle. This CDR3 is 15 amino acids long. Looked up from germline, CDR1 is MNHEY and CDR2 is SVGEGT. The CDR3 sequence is CASTKGGFGTYEQYF. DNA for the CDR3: TGTGCCAGCACCAAGGGAGGATTCGGCACCTACGAGCAGTACTTC.

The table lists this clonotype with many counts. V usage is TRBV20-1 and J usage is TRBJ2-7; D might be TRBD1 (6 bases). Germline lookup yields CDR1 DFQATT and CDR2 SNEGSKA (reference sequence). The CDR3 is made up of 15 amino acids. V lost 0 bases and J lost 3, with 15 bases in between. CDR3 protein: CSARDPQGGGYEQYF. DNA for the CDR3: TGCAGTGCTAGAGACCCACAGGGTGGCGGCTACGAGCAGTACTTC.

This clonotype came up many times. The CDR3 reads CSARLFGLPGFPQETQYF. The CDR3 DNA follows: TGCAGTGCTAGACTGTTCGGGCTTCCGGGGTTCCCCCAAGAGACCCAGTACTTC. V gene TRBV20-1 combines with J gene TRBJ2-5, with D maybe TRBD2 (5 bases). Per the germline V gene, CDR1 is DFQATT and CDR2 is SNEGSKA (reference sequence). The CDR3 has 18 amino acids. V lost 2 bases, J lost 1 base, and 23 bases lay in between.

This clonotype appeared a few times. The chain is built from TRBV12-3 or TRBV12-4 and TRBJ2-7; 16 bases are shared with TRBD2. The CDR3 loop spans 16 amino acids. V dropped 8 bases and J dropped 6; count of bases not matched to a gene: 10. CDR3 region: CASRTGTSGGAGEQYF. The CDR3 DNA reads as TGTGCCAGCCGGACTGGGACTAGCGGGGGGGCAGGCGAGCAGTACTTC.

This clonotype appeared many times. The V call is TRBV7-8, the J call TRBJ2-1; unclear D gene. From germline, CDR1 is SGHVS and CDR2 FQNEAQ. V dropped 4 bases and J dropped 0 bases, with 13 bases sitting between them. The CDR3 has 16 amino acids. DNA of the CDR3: TGTGCCAGCAGCTCCCCGGACGCTTCCTCCTACAATGAGCAGTTCTTC. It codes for CASSSPDASSYNEQFF.